Listed here are 3 T cell receptor beta chains from one sample, sequenced in a study of regulatory T cells in long-lasting Graves disease. Indicated time point: persistent/refractory GD, antithyroid drugs over 5 years with positive TRAb. The TCR library was made from RNA extracted from PBMCs. Both iRepertoire HTBI primers and Arm-PCR of CDR3 regions were used to build the TCR beta libraries. In TCRdb, the multiplex PCR reads were re-called with MiXCR into one record per CDR3 protein. The data hold 400,000 to 450,000 distinct CDR3 sequences, with 23% observed a single time. The material sequenced was peripheral blood mononuclear cells (PBMCs), taken when the disease was refractory, from a patient treated with antithyroid drugs. Receptors originate from a female donor with Graves disease.

The chain carries TRBV5-1 and TRBJ2-7; D call uncertain. The CDR3 has 12 residues. Trimming removed 0 bases from V and 6 bases from J, with 7 bases in between. Per the germline V gene, CDR1 is SGHRS and CDR2 is YFSETQ. The CDR3 region is CASSLGQSEQYF. The CDR3 nucleotides are TGCGCCAGCAGCTTGGGACAAAGCGAGCAGTACTTC. Full variable domain (rest looked up from reference TRBV5-1 and TRBJ2-7): KAGVTQTPRYLIKTRGQQVTLSCSPISGHRSVSWYQQTPGQGLQFLFEYFSETQRNKGNFPGRFSGRQFSNSRSEMNVSTLELGDSALYLCASSLGQSEQYFGPGTRLTVT.

Worth noting for this clonotype: This may be a read error: a much more frequent sequence differs by one nucleotide. This chain uses TRBV4-1 with TRBJ2-7; 7 bases fit TRBD2. Germline CDR1 reads MGHRA; CDR2 reads YSYEKL. The CDR3 is 15 amino acids. CDR3 DNA: TGCGCCGGCAGCCAAGATCCTAGCGGCTCCTACGAGCAGTACTTC. This translates into CAGSQDPSGSYEQYF.

This clonotype was recorded at least ten times. The rearrangement links TRBV28 to TRBJ2-5; D call uncertain. Germline-derived CDR1 and CDR2 are MDHEN and SYDVKM. The CDR3 consists of 12 residues. Trimming cost V 5 bases and J 7 bases, with 11 bases left between them. CDR3 DNA: TGTGCCAGCAGTCCTCCAGTGAGGACCCAGTACTTC. This gives the protein CASSPPVRTQYF.